Sequencing of this T cell receptor beta chain was carried out in a study of regulatory T cells in long-lasting Graves disease. Overall study: Persistent cases took antithyroid drugs over 5 years and stayed TSH receptor antibody positive. Study findings and constraints: Persistent disease favored TRBV28, TRBJ1-2 and TRBJ2-5. Rather than thyroid tissue, only peripheral blood underwent study. TCR diversity was lower in persistent than newly diagnosed Graves' disease.

Germline V gene lookup returns CDR1 MNHEY and CDR2 SVGAGI. The CDR3 has 14 residues. V shed 4 bases, J shed 4 bases, and the junction held 4 bases outside the gene matches. According to the study, TCR beta libraries were built with iRepertoire HTBI primers and CDR3-region Arm-PCR. TCRdb re-called the multiplex PCR reads with MiXCR, one entry per CDR3 protein. The sample carries over 300,000 distinct CDR3 sequences, around 19% recorded once. Points on this clonotype: The antigen is not known.

Time point described: persistent/refractory GD, antithyroid drugs over 5 years with positive TRAb. The TCR library was made from RNA that had been extracted from PBMCs in TRIzol. This sequence originates from a female donor with Graves disease. The material was peripheral blood mononuclear cells (PBMCs), obtained when the disease was refractory, from a patient treated with antithyroid drugs. The chain is built from TRBV6-5 and TRBJ1-5, with 7 positions matching TRBD1. The CDR3 DNA sequence: TGTGCCAGCAGTTCGGGACAGCTTAATCAGCCCCAGCATTTT. This sequence encodes CASSSGQLNQPQHF.